The 13 T cell receptor beta chains below all came from one sample that was sequenced in a study of cytomegalovirus exposure and HLA in healthy donors. Primers included in the PCR were 60 Vbeta and 13 Jbeta primers. Measured with immunoSEQ multiplex PCR; TCRdb has only the in-frame clones, and not every one. In the table there are around 300,000 clones, roughly 70% of which are singletons. The sequenced material came from PBMCs. These receptors were obtained from a female donor in good health and CMV-seronegative.

The chain recombines TRBV4-1 with TRBJ2-3; TRBD2 aligns across 16 bases. V was pared by 2 bases and J by 8 bases, with 13 bases of the junction left unmatched. Germline CDR1 MGHRA, CDR2 YSYEKL. The CDR3 sequence is 19 residues long. CDR3 sequence: CASSQLYPGLAGGPGTQYF. Here the CDR3 DNA reads TGCGCCAGCAGCCAACTTTATCCGGGACTAGCGGGAGGGCCGGGTACGCAGTATTTT.

This chain links TRBV11-3 with TRBJ2-5, with D perhaps matching TRBD1 (6 bases). The J call may be mistaken, given a closer DNA end match to TRBJ2-7. The germline CDR1 and CDR2 sequences are SGHNT and YENEEA. The CDR3 has 16 residues. CDR3: CASSSDSHRVYYEQYF. Written as DNA, the CDR3 is TGTGCCAGCAGCTCGGACAGCCACCGAGTTTACTACGAGCAGTACTTC.

The rearrangement links TRBV27 to TRBJ1-5; D may be TRBD1 (5 bases). The CDR3 sequence is 12 residues long. CDR1 is MNHEY and CDR2 is SMNVEV in the germline V gene (reference sequence). V shed 5 bases and J shed 6 bases, with 8 bases lying between them. CDR3 coding DNA: TGTGCCAGCAGTACTCAGGGTCAGCCCCAGCATTTT. It specifies CASSTQGQPQHF.

This clone came up a few times. The V gene is TRBV5-5, the J gene TRBJ1-2; 7 nucleotides agree with TRBD1. J was trimmed by 5 bases and V by 6 bases; bases with no gene match: 13. Germline loops: CDR1 SGHKS, CDR2 YYEKEE (reference sequence). The CDR3 contains 15 residues. CDR3 protein: CASTIGQVGFYGYTF. The CDR3 DNA is TGTGCCAGCACCATAGGACAGGTGGGGTTTTATGGCTACACCTTC.

This clone came up a few times. The rearrangement links TRBV28 to TRBJ2-1; 7 bases fit TRBD1. The junction had 8 bases not matched to a gene; V was cut back by 7 bases and J by 2 bases. Germline-derived CDR1 and CDR2 are MDHEN and SYDVKM. The CDR3 has 15 amino acids. CDR3 sequence (DNA): TGTGCCAGCATGGTCGCCGGGACAGCCTACAATGAGCAGTTCTTC. Its protein is CASMVAGTAYNEQFF. The complete variable domain, with remaining parts taken from reference TRBV28 and TRBJ2-1, reads DVKVTQSSRYLVKRTGEKVFLECVQDMDHENMFWYRQDPGLGLRLIYFSYDVKMKEKGDIPEGYSVSREKKERFSLILESASTNQTSMYLCASMVAGTAYNEQFFGPGTRLTVL.

The chain joins TRBV9 to TRBJ1-1; D might be TRBD1 (5 bases). Germline V gene lookup returns CDR1 SGDLS and CDR2 YYNGEE. The CDR3 runs to 16 residues. V was pared by 0 bases and J by 3 bases, with 15 bases between. CDR3 DNA: TGTGCCAGCAGCGTAGCTCAGGGCAGTTTGGACACTGAAGCTTTCTTT. It is translated as CASSVAQGSLDTEAFF.

This sequence joins TRBV11-2 and TRBJ2-3; 7 bases match TRBD2. This CDR3 is 18 amino acids long. Trimming took 4 bases from V and 2 from J; bases not matched to a gene: 15. In germline, CDR1 is SGHAT, CDR2 FQNNGV. The CDR3 loop reads CASSYIGRGGSSTDTQYF. Written as DNA, the CDR3 is TGTGCCAGCAGCTATATTGGCCGGGGAGGGAGCTCCACAGATACGCAGTATTTT.

The sample holds a few counts of this clone. The chain links TRBV7-9 to TRBJ2-5, with D perhaps TRBD2 (6 bases). This CDR3 comprises 17 residues. Germline values: CDR1 SEHNR, CDR2 FQNEAQ (reference sequence). Between the trimmed V and J ends, which lost 3 bases and 1 base, there was a span of 18 bases. This CDR3 is CASSFPGTQDFQETQYF. In DNA, the CDR3 is TGTGCCAGCAGCTTCCCCGGGACTCAAGACTTCCAAGAGACCCAGTACTTC.

The chain couples TRBV19 to TRBJ1-2, with D possibly being TRBD1 (6 bases). V was trimmed by 6 bases and J by 5 bases, leaving 10 bases between them. This CDR3 spans 12 amino acids. The germline gives CDR1 LNHDA, CDR2 SQIVND (reference sequence). The CDR3 bases are TGTGCCAGTAGACAGGACAGTTATGGCTACACCTTC. Translated: CASRQDSYGYTF.

The V call is TRBV11-2, the J call TRBJ2-5; 7 bases agree with TRBD1. TRBJ2-7 matches the DNA end more closely, so the J call is doubtful. Germline V gene lookup returns CDR1 SGHAT and CDR2 FQNNGV. The CDR3 is 15 residues long. The CDR3 loop reads CASSRDLTGIYEQYF. The CDR3 DNA is TGTGCCAGCAGCCGGGACCTGACAGGGATCTACGAGCAGTACTTC.

This sequence joins TRBV7-9 and TRBJ2-1; possibly TRBD1 for D (6 bases). There are 13 residues in the CDR3. Germline CDR1 reads SEHNR; CDR2 reads FQNEAQ (reference sequence). The ends were cut back, 3 bases at V and 5 bases at J, with 8 bases in the middle. The CDR3 spells CASSFYRDNEQFF. The DNA of the CDR3 is TGTGCCAGCAGCTTTTACAGGGACAATGAGCAGTTCTTC.

The CDR3 protein is CASSEGQLAAALHF. DNA of the CDR3: TGTGCCAGCAGTGAGGGACAGCTAGCTGCAGCCCTCCACTTT. This sequence joins TRBV2 and TRBJ1-6, with 7 nucleotides matching TRBD1. Looked up from germline, CDR1 is SNHLY and CDR2 is FYNNEI. V gave up 3 bases and J gave up 14 bases; unmatched junction bases: 10. CDR3 length: 14 residues.

CDR3 DNA: TGTGCCAGCAGTTTAAGTGGGGGGGAGATGAACACTGAAGCTTTCTTT. Protein product: CASSLSGGEMNTEAFF. This chain joins TRBV28 and TRBJ1-1; TRBD1 might be the D (5 bases). V was shortened by 2 bases and J by 0 bases, with 13 bases between the two germline ends. The CDR3 loop spans 16 amino acids. CDR1 is MDHEN and CDR2 is SYDVKM in the germline V gene.